This T cell receptor beta chain was recovered during a study of T cell repertoires in cytomegalovirus infection. About the study: CMV infection plus the matching HLA type was flagged by public TCR beta signatures.

In the case of this clonotype: Its specificity is not known. The junction and the germline gene differ at one end; a read error may be behind it.

TCRdb fed the reads into MiXCR, producing one record per CDR3 protein. The sample includes roughly 310,000 distinct CDR3 sequences, 25% to 30% seen only once; the top ten take around 20%. This specimen was cultured PBMCs, taken from culture after CMV antigen stimulation. The receptor comes from a human donor in good health (CMV status not recorded). Some clones in this sample may be carry-over from other donors' samples.

The CDR3 bases are TGCGCCAGCAGAGCAGTGGACCACAGCGACTTC. Its protein product is CASRAVDHSDF. The genes are TRBV23-1 and TRBJ2-7; D remains unclear. TRBV23-1 is treated as an ORF (open reading frame) with a function not yet certain. The length of the CDR3 is 11 residues.